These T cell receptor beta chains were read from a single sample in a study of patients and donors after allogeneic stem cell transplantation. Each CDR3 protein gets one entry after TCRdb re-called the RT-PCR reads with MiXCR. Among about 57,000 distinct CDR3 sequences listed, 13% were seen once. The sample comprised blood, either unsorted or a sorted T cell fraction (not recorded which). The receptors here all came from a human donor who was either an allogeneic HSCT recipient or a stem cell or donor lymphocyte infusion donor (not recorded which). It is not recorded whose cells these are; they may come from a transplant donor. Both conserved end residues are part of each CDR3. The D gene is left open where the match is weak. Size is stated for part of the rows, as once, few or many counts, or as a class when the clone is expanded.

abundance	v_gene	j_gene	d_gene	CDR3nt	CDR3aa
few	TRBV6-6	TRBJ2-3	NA	TGTGCCAGCAGTTACAGGGAAAACACAGATACGCAGTATTTT	CASSYRENTDTQYF
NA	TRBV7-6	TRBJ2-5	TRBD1	TGTGCCAGCAGCGTAGACAGGGTGCAAGAGACCCAGTACTTC	CASSVDRVQETQYF
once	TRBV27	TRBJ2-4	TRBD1	TGTGCCAGCAGTACAGGGACAGCAAACATTCAGTACTTC	CASSTGTANIQYF
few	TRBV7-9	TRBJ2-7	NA	TGTGCCAGCAGCCCCGCGAGAAGGGAGCAGTACTTC	CASSPARREQYF
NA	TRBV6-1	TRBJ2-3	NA	TGTGCCAGCAGTGATGTAATGGGGGGTATGAGCACAGATACGCAGTATTTT	CASSDVMGGMSTDTQYF
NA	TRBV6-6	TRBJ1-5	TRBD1	TGTGCCTGCCGGACAGGGCTAGGGCCCCAGCATTTT	CACRTGLGPQHF
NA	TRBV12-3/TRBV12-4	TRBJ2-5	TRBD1	TGTGCCAGCAGCGGTGACAGGGTCGGCCAAGAGACCCAGTACTTC	CASSGDRVGQETQYF
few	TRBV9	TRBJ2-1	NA	TGTGCCAGCAGCGTAGATAGAAACAATGAGCAGTTCTTC	CASSVDRNNEQFF
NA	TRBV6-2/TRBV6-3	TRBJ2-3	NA	TGTGCCACCAAACTAGACCTCACAGATACGCAGTATTTT	CATKLDLTDTQYF
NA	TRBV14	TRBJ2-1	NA	TGTGCCAGCAGCCAAGATTTTGCGGGAGAGCAGTTCTTC	CASSQDFAGEQFF
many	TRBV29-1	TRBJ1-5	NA	TGCAGCGTTAGAAGAGAGGGTATCAATCAGCCCCAGCATTTT	CSVRREGINQPQHF
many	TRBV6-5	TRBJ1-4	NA	TGTGCCAGCAGTTACCGGGCAGGGTTAGTTAATGAAAAACTGTTTTTT	CASSYRAGLVNEKLFF
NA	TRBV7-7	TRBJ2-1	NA	TGTGCTAGCGCTCCTGGGGGCTCCTACAATGAGCAGTTCTTC	CASAPGGSYNEQFF
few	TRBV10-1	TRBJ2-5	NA	TGCGCCAGCAGTCAGTCTGGAGGTCTTAAGACCCAGTACTTC	CASSQSGGLKTQYF
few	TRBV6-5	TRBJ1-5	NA	TGTGCCAGCAGTTCACCTTCAGAAGGCCAGCATTTT	CASSSPSEGQHF
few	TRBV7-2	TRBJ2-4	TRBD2	TGTGCCAGCAGCGCCCGACCGGGACTAGCGACCAAAAACATTCAGTACTTC	CASSARPGLATKNIQYF
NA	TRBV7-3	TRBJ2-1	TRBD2	TGTGCCAGCAGCTTGAGCGGGAGCGGCTACAATGAGCAGTTCTTC	CASSLSGSGYNEQFF
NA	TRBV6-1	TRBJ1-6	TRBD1	TGTGCCAGCAGTGCCGACAGGGGAAAGGGTTCACCCCTCCACTTT	CASSADRGKGSPLHF
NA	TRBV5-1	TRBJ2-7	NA	TGCGCCAGCAGCTTCGACACGAGCTCCTACGAGCAGTACTTC	CASSFDTSSYEQYF
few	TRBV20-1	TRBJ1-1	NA	TGCAGTGCTAGAGTGGGCGTTATGAACACTGAAGCTTTCTTT	CSARVGVMNTEAFF
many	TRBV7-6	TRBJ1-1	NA	TGTGCCAGCAGCCAACCTAATTCAGGGGTGACTGAAGCTTTCTTT	CASSQPNSGVTEAFF
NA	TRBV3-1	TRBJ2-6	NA	TGTGCCAGCAGCCGCAGCCTAAGTGGGGCCAACGTCCTGACTTTC	CASSRSLSGANVLTF
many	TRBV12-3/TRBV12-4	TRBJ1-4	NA	TGTGCCAGCAGTTTTCTGCAGGGTGGGGAAAAACTGTTTTTT	CASSFLQGGEKLFF
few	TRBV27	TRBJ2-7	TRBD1	TGTGCCAGCAGTTTGACGGGACAGGGTTTGAGCGAGCAGTACTTC	CASSLTGQGLSEQYF
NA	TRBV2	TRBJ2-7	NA	TGTGCCAGCAGTGTTTCGGCGGGGCGCTACGAGCAGTACTTC	CASSVSAGRYEQYF
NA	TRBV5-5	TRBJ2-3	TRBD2	TGTGCCAGCAGCCCACTCAGCGGGAGGGGAGATACGCAGTATTTT	CASSPLSGRGDTQYF
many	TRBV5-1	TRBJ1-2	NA	TGCGCCAGCAGCACCTATACGACAGCTCCGGGAAGTGGCGGCTACACCTTC	CASSTYTTAPGSGGYTF
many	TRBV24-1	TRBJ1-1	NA	TGTGCCACCAGTGATTGGGGGGGGACTGAAGCTTTCTTT	CATSDWGGTEAFF
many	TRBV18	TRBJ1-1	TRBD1	TGTGCCAGCTCACGACAGGGGGCCGGCACTGAAGCTTTCTTT	CASSRQGAGTEAFF
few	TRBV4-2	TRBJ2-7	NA	TGTGCCAGCAGCCAATCGGGCTACGAGCAGTACTTC	CASSQSGYEQYF
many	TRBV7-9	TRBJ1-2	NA	TGTGCCAGCAGCTTAGGCCAGGGAAGAGCTGGCTATGGCTACACCTTC	CASSLGQGRAGYGYTF
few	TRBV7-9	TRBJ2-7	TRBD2	TGTGCCAGCAGCGCAGAGACTAGCGGGAGTCACGAGCAGTACTTC	CASSAETSGSHEQYF
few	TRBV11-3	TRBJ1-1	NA	TGTGCCAGCAGCTTAGATGCGGAGGGTAGAACTGAAGCTTTCTTT	CASSLDAEGRTEAFF
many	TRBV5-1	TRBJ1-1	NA	TGCGCCAGCAGACCGGACGGGAACACTGAAGCTTTCTTT	CASRPDGNTEAFF
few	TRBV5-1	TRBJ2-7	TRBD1	TGCGCCAGCAGCTTGGGGACAGGGGGCATATACGAGCAGTACTTC	CASSLGTGGIYEQYF
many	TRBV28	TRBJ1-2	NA	TGTGCCAGCAGTAAGGACGGAACAACCGGCTACACCTTC	CASSKDGTTGYTF
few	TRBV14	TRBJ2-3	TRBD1	TGTGCCAGCAGCCAAGTAACCGGGACAGCCACAGATACGCAGTATTTT	CASSQVTGTATDTQYF
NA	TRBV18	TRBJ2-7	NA	TGTGCCACACAGGGAGAGTCCTACGAGCAGTACTTC	CATQGESYEQYF